This T cell receptor beta chain was captured by sequencing in a study of blood T cells in healthy people across ages (dated by TCRdb to 2015 to 2017). At the level of the whole study: Template switching captured roughly one uniquely barcoded TCR beta cDNA molecule per two T cells in model experiments. Four age groups were formed from the donors: young (average roughly 15 years), middle-aged (just under 40), aged (62) and long-lived (less than 85). To avoid experimental bias, donors of different ages were distributed randomly across sequencing lanes. The study measured age-related changes in TCR beta repertoire diversity using deep sequencing normalized with unique cDNA molecular identifiers. Two additional independent replicas of 1 million unique cDNA reads from the same blood draw were analyzed for two donors (one aged 18 to 30 and one aged 80 or older).

The investigation overall reported the following: Bulk unsorted PBMC profiling prevented conclusive comparison of naive and antigen-experienced compartments. Donor CMV infection status was unknown, potentially confounding age-related changes in expanded clonotypes. Observed TCR beta diversity per million T cells fell roughly linearly with age, and a significant reduction was already apparent by age roughly 40. Estimates of total diversity from one million sequenced T cells were regarded as lower bounds and underestimates. The percentage of naive T cells measured by flow cytometry correlated strongly with observed TCR beta diversity. Compared with the aged group, more naive CD4+ T cells, fewer expanded clones and increased TCR diversity were shown by the long-lived group, suggesting age selection.

The CDR3 starts with the cysteine, ends with the phenylalanine, and has 15 residues. The DNA shown is the 45-base CDR3, in frame from base 1. From the germline V gene (reference sequence), CDR1 is LNHDA and CDR2 is SQIVND. V ends up 3 bases short and J 1 base short, with an unmatched junction base count of 4. The donors were 40 or so Caucasian individuals from Russia, aged roughly 6 to 90 years, who were systemically healthy. Each donor gave around 9 milliliters of peripheral blood, collected into EDTA-treated Vacutainer tubes. Ficoll-Paque density-gradient centrifugation was used to isolate PBMCs, with at least 6 million obtained per sample. Total RNA, at least 6 micrograms per sample, was extracted from PBMCs with Trizol reagent. For every donor, an aliquot of PBMCs went through flow cytometry to measure the percentages of naive CD45RAhigh/CD27high T cells. Library method: 5' RACE. TCRdb lists the instrument as Illumina HiSeq 2500. A second PCR of roughly 7 to 11 cycles was performed with a sample-barcoded 5' primer and a J-beta primer mix. A template-switch 5' adaptor carrying 12 random nucleotides introduced a unique molecular identifier onto each TCR beta cDNA molecule. Each sample yielded at least 2.5 million CDR3-containing paired-end reads. First-strand cDNA synthesis was performed from all RNA using the Mint cDNA synthesis kit, with priming by a TRBC-specific oligonucleotide. All cDNA was treated with uracil-DNA glycosylase and then went through a first 18-cycle PCR with the universal primers M1SS and BC2_uni_R. Per the original workflow: Normalization of each sample was performed by random selection of 1 million high-quality reads, each carrying a distinct molecular identifier. Reads with shared molecular identifiers were discarded instead of being binned into consensus sequences. CDR3 identification, clonotype clustering and error correction used MiTCR with a Q25 quality threshold and the strictest error-elimination algorithm. A nonparametric unseen species model with Euler transformation was used to estimate a lower bound on total TCR beta diversity. TCRdb reprocessing: public reads trimmed at Q25 with fastp, clones called with MiXCR, in-frame beta chains kept. Each record represents a unique CDR3 protein, reported with the most common genes and DNA among its rows. The V and J calls here are based on TCRdb, not the publication. The sample table contains about 1.4 million distinct CDR3 sequences; only one count was recorded for 59% of them. 6.5% to 8.5% of the sample is held by the ten biggest clonotypes.

Comment on this clonotype: Which antigen it targets is not known. Per-nucleotide qualities are absent, and no much larger clonotype sits a single base away.

The sample was blood. This chain is built from TRBV19 and TRBJ2-3; 7 nucleotides in the junction match TRBD2. This TCR derives from a young man in good health. The CDR3 region reads CASSIIRGGTDTQYF. The DNA reads TGTGCCAGTAGTATTATCCGGGGGGGCACAGATACGCAGTATTTT.